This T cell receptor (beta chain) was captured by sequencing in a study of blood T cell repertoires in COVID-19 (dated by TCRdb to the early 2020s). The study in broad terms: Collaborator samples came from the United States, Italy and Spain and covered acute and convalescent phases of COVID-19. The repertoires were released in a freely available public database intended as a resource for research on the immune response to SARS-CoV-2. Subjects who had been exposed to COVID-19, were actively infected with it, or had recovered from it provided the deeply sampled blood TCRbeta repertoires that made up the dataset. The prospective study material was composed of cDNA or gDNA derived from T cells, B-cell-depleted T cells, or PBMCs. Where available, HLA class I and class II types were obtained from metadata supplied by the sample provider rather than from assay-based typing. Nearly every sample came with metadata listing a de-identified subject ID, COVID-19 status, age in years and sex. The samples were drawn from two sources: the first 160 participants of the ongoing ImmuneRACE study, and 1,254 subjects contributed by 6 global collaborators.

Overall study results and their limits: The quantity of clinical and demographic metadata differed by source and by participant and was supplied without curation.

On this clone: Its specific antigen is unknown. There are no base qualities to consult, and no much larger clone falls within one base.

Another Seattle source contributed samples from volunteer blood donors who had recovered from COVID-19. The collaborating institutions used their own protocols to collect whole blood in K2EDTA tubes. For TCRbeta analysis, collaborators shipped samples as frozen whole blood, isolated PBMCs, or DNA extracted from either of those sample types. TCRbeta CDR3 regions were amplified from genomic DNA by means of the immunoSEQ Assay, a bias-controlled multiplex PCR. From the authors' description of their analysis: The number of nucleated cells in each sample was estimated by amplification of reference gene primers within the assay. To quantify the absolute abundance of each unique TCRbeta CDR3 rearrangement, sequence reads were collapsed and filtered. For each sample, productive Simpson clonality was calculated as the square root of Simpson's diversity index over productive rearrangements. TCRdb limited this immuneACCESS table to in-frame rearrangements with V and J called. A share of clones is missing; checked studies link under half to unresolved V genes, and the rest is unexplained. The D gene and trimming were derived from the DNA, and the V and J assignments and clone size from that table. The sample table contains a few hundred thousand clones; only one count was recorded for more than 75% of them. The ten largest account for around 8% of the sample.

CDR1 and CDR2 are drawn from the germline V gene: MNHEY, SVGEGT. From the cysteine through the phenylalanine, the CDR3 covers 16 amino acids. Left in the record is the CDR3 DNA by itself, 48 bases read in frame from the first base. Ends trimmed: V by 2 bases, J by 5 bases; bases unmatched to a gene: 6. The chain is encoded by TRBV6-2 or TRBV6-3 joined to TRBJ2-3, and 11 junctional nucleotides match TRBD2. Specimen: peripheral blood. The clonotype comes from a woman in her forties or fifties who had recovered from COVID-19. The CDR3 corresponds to CASSYTTSGAIDTQYF. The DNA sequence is TGTGCCAGCAGTTACACGACTAGCGGGGCGATAGATACGCAGTATTTT.